This T cell receptor (beta chain) derives from a study of regulatory T cells in long-lasting Graves disease. General study results and limits: Gene preferences differed: TRBV28, TRBJ1-2, TRBJ2-5 in persistent cases.

Specified time point: newly diagnosed GD, antithyroid drugs for less than 3 months. The TCR library was made from RNA that had been extracted from PBMCs in TRIzol. The table lists this clonotype with a few counts. Its matching antigen is unknown. Arm-PCR of CDR3 regions with iRepertoire HTBI primers generated TCR beta libraries. MiXCR was run by TCRdb on the multiplex PCR reads, yielding one entry per CDR3 protein. This sample has some 500,000 distinct CDR3 sequences, with 16% found just once. This CDR3 has 13 residues. V lost 3 bases and J lost 7, with 11 bases in between. Germline loops: CDR1 MNHNS, CDR2 SASEGT. This same sample was also taken into another study, of T cells in Graves' hyperthyroidism and ophthalmopathy.

The clonotype comes from a woman aged 35-65 years with Graves disease. The genes are TRBV6-1 and TRBJ2-3; D not certain. This sample comprised peripheral blood mononuclear cells (PBMCs), obtained at new diagnosis, from a patient treated with antithyroid drugs. The CDR3 DNA is TGTGCCAGCAGTGAGAATTGGGAAAATACGCAGTATTTT. Its translation: CASSENWENTQYF.